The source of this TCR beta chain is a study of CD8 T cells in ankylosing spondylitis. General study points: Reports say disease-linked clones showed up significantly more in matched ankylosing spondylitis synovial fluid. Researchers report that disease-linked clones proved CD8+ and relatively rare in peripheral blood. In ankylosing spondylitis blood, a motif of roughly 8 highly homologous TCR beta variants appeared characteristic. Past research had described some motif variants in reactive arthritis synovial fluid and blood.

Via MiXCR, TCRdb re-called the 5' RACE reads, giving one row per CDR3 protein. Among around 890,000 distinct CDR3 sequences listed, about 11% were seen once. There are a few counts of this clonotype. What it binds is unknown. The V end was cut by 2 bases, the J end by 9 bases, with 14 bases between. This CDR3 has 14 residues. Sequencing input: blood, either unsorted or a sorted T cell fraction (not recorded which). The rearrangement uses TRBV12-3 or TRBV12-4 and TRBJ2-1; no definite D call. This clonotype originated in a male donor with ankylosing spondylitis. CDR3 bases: TGTGCCAGCAGTTTAAGGCCCGCGGACGGTGAGCAGTTCTTC. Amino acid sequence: CASSLRPADGEQFF.